This section outlines one T cell receptor (beta chain) sequence together with its context. The antigen remains undetermined. CDR3 length: 16 amino acids. Trimming took off 3 bases at V and 3 bases at J, with 16 bases between the two ends. Germline loops: CDR1 KGHDR, CDR2 SFDVKD. These data are taken from a study of type 1 regulatory T cells. Study as a whole: T-allo10 is a Tr1-enriched, alloantigen-specific CD4 T cell product made in vitro. The study, taken as a whole, reports: Tr1 cells had a more restricted TCR repertoire than non-Tr1 cells.

Each CDR3 protein gets one entry after TCRdb re-called the reads with MiXCR. The data show about 62,000 distinct CDR3 sequences, 62% seen once. The gene calls are TRBV24-1 and TRBJ2-5; D might be TRBD2 (6 bases). This clonotype was obtained from a human donor in good health. Sequenced: cultured non-Tr1 T cells, either the whole culture or a sorted T cell fraction (not recorded which). The CDR3 reads CATSDKSRRLEETQYF. CDR3 coding DNA: TGTGCCACCAGTGATAAATCCCGGCGACTAGAAGAGACCCAGTACTTC.